This TCR beta chain was documented in a study of shared T cell receptors in the human thymus. Clones were sequenced by immunoSEQ multiplex PCR, and TCRdb holds only the in-frame ones, with some missing. The repertoire holds approximately 490,000 clones, with about 84% as singletons. This CDR3 has 16 amino acids. The V gene end was trimmed by 5 bases and the J gene end by 7 bases; junction bases not matched to a gene: 7. Per germline, CDR1 MNHEY and CDR2 SMNVEV (reference sequence). Another study also made use of these data, one on human thymus T cells. Turning to that study: Donors were healthy Finnish babies undergoing corrective operations for congenital heart defects. Thymus tissue for the work was resected from patients undergoing corrective heart surgery. Biased V and J segment usage appeared in thymus and peripheral blood. Related research examined unrelated individuals and reported that their thymic repertoires overlapped highly.

Sequenced input: thymocytes. V is TRBV27 and J is TRBJ2-1; 14 bases agree with TRBD2. This receptor was taken from a boy in the first two years of life with a congenital heart defect. CDR3 sequence reads: CASSPGTSGRINEQFF. In DNA form, the CDR3 reads TGTGCCAGCAGTCCGGGGACTAGCGGGAGAATAAATGAGCAGTTCTTC.